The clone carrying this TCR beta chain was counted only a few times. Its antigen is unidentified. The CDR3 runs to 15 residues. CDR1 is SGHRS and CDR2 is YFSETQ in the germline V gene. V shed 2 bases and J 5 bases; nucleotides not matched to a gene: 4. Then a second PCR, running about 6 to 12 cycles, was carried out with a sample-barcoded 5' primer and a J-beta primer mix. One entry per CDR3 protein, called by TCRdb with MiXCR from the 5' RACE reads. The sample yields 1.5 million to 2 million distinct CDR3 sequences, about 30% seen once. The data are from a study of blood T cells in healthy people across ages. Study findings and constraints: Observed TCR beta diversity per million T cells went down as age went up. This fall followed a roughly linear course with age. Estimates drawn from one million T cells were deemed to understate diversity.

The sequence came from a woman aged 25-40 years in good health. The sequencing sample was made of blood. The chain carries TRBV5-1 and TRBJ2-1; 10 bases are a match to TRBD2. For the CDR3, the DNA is TGCGCCAGCAGCTTTACACTAGCGGGGAACAATGAGCAGTTCTTC. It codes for CASSFTLAGNNEQFF.